One TCR beta chain is described in this entry. The antigen is not known. This entry is derived from a study of OX40 agonist ivuxolimab in advanced cancers. Overall study context: Enrolled patients in dose escalation had cancers that were hepatocellular carcinoma, melanoma, renal cell or head and neck cancer. Age averaged around 58 years (range about 23 to 80), and roughly 80% were male. Points from the study as a whole: There was clonal expansion of CD4+ and CD8+ blood T cells by week 6 at 0.1 to 3.0 mg/kg. Partial responders at 0.1-3.0 mg/kg showed near-lowest clonal expansion.

Repertoires were generated with immunoSEQ multiplex PCR, while TCRdb's copy carries only in-frame clones and drops some. The profile shows approximately 88,000 clones, approximately 90% of them singletons. The CDR3 length is 15 residues. V shed 5 bases, J shed 5 bases, and the junction held 11 bases outside the gene matches. CDR1 SNHLY and CDR2 FYNNEI come from the germline V gene. The chain links TRBV2 to TRBJ2-7; 8 nucleotides agree with TRBD2. This TCR came from an adult with an advanced solid tumor such as melanoma, head and neck, liver or kidney cancer. Sequenced material: CD4+ or CD8+ T cells sorted from blood, taken in a trial of the OX40 agonist ivuxolimab. CDR3 sequence reads: CASSLKRLAKDEQYF. The CDR3, as DNA: TGTGCCAGCAGTTTAAAGAGACTAGCGAAGGACGAGCAGTACTTC.